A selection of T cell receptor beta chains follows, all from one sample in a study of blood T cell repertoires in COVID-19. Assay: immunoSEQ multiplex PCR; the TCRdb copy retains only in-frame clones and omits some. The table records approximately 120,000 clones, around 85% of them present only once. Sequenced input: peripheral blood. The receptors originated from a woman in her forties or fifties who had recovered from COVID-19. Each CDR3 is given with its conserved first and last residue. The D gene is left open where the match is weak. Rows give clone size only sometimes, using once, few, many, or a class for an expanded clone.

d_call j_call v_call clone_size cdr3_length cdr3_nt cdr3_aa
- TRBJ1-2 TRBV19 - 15 TGTGCCAGTAGTGTCTTCGGTGGGGGCGACTATGGCTACACCTTC CASSVFGGGDYGYTF
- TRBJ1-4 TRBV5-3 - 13 TGTGCCAGGTCGACTGCAACTAATGAAAAACTGTTTTTT CARSTATNEKLFF
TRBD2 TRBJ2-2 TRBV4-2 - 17 TGTGCCAGCAGTAGACTAGCGGGGGGGCAGAACACCGGGGAGCTGTTTTTT CASSRLAGGQNTGELFF
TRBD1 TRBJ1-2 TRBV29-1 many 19 TGCAGCGTTGAAGACGAGCAGGACAGGGTTTCGAGTACTAACTATGGCTACACCTTC CSVEDEQDRVSSTNYGYTF
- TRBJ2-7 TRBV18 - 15 TGTGCCAGCTCGGCTCGGACAAATAACTCCTACGAGCAGTACTTC CASSARTNNSYEQYF
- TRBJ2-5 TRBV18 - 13 TGTGCCAGCTCACCACAAGGGAGGGAGACCCAGTACTTC CASSPQGRETQYF
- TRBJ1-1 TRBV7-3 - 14 TGTGCCAGCAGCCTACAACAGGTGAACACTGAAGCTTTCTTT CASSLQQVNTEAFF
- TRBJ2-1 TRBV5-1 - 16 TGCGCCAGCAGCTTTGACAGTCCCGCGGCCTACAATGAGCAGTTCTTC CASSFDSPAAYNEQFF
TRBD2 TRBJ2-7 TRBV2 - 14 TGTGCCAGCATGCGTCAGCGGGAGGTCAACGAGCAGTACTTC CASMRQREVNEQYF
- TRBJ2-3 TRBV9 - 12 TGTGCCAGCAGCCCAACAGAGGATACGCAGTATTTT CASSPTEDTQYF
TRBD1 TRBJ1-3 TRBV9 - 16 TGTGCCAGCAGGTCCCGGGACAGGGGGCACAGAAACACCATATATTTT CASRSRDRGHRNTIYF
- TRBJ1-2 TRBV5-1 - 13 TGCGCCAGCAGCTTAGGTCAGGGCGATGGCTACACCTTC CASSLGQGDGYTF
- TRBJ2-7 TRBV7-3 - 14 TGTGCCAGCAGCCCTGAGGCTAGCTCCTACGAGCAGTACTTC CASSPEASSYEQYF
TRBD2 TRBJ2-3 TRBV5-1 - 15 TGCGCCAGCAGTGAAGCGGGAGCTAGCACAGATACGCAGTATTTT CASSEAGASTDTQYF
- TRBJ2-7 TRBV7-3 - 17 TGTGCCAGCCGGATAATGAGAGAGGGAAAGGACTCCTACGAGCAGTACTTC CASRIMREGKDSYEQYF
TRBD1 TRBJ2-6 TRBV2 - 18 TGTGCCAGCATAGGACAGGGATTAAGATACTCTGGGGCCAACGTCCTGACTTTC CASIGQGLRYSGANVLTF
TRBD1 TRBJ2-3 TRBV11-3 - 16 TGTGCCAGCAGCTTGGAAGGGACAGGGATAGGACATACGCAGTATTTT CASSLEGTGIGHTQYF
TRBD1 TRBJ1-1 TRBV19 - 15 TGTGCCAGTAGTACGGGACAGGCGAACGTGGGGGGCGCTTTCTTT CASSTGQANVGGAFF
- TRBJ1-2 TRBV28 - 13 TGTGCCAGCAGGGTCCAGGGGCGATATGGCTACACCTTC CASRVQGRYGYTF
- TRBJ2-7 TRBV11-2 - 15 TGTGCCAGCCGCCAGCCCCTGACAGGTTCCTACGAGCAGTACTTC CASRQPLTGSYEQYF
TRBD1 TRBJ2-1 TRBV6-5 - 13 TGTGCCACCCGATCCAGGGGGCGAAATGAGCAGTTCTTC CATRSRGRNEQFF
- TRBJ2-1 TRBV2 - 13 TGTGCCAGTCGACGGAGCCTGAACAATGAGCAGTTCTTC CASRRSLNNEQFF
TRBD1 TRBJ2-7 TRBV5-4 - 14 TGTGCCAGCAGCTTTGGGACAGGGGTCTACGAGCAGTACTTC CASSFGTGVYEQYF
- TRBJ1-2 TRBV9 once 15 TGTGCCAGCAGCGTAAGGCCGGGACACAACTATGGCTACACCTTC CASSVRPGHNYGYTF
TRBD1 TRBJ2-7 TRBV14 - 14 TGTGCCAGCAGCGTCCGGGACAGCACCTACGAGCAGTACTTC CASSVRDSTYEQYF
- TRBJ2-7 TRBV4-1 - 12 TGCGCCAGCAGCCAAGATTTCAACGAGCAGTACTTC CASSQDFNEQYF
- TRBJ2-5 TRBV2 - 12 TGTGCCAGCAGTGAAGCCTCAGAGACCCAGTACTTC CASSEASETQYF
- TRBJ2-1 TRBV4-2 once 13 TGTGCCAGCAGCCAAGGAATTAGCGGAAAGCAGTTCTTC CASSQGISGKQFF
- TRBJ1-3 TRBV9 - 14 TGTGCCAGCAGCGTAAGGGGCTCTGGAAACACCATATATTTT CASSVRGSGNTIYF
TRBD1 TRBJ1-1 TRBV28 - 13 TGTGCCAGCAGTCACGGACAGGGCACTGAAGCTTTCTTT CASSHGQGTEAFF
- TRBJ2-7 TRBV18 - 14 TGTGCCAGCTCCCGCCTAGGGGAATTGGGCGAGCAGTACTTC CASSRLGELGEQYF
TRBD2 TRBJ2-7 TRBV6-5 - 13 TGTGCCAGCAACGGGAGGTTCTCCTACGAGCAGTACTTC CASNGRFSYEQYF
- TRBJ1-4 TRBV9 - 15 TGTGCCAGCAGCCCCAGGGGCCTATCGGGGGAAAAACTGTTTTTT CASSPRGLSGEKLFF
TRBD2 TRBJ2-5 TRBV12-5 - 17 TGTGCTAGTGGTTTGGGACTAGCGGGGGGGTACCAAGAGACCCAGTACTTC CASGLGLAGGYQETQYF
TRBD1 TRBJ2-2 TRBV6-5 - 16 TGTGCCAGCAGTTACTCGGGACAGGTTTTCACCGGGGAGCTGTTTTTT CASSYSGQVFTGELFF